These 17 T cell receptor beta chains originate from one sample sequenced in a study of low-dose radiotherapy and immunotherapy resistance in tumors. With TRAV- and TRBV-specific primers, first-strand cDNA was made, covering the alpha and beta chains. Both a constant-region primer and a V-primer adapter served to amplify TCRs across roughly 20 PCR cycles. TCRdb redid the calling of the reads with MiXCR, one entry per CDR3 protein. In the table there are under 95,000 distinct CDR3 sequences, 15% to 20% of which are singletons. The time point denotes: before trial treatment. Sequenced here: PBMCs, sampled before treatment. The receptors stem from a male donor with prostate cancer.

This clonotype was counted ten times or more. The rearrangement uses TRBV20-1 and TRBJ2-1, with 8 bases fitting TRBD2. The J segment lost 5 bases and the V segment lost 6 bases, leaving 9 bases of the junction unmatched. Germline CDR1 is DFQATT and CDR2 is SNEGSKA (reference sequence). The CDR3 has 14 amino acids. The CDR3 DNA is TGCAGTGCCAAGACAGGCGGGGGGCACAATGAGCAGTTCTTC. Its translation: CSAKTGGGHNEQFF.

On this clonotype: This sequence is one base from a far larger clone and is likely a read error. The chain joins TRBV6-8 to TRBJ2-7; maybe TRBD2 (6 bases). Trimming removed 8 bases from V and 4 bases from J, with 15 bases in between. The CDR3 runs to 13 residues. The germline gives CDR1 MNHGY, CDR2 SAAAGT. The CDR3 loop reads CASRRTIPYEQYF. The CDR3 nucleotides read TGTGCCAGCCGGAGGACTATCCCTTACGAGCAGTACTTC.

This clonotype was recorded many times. The CDR3 coding sequence is TGCAGTGCTAGGAGGGGGGCCGCGGACAATCAGCCCCAGCATTTT. It is translated as CSARRGAADNQPQHF. V and J are TRBV20-1 and TRBJ1-5, with D possibly TRBD1 on 6 matching bases. The germline CDR1 and CDR2 sequences are DFQATT and SNEGSKA (reference sequence). The V gene lost 3 bases and the J gene lost 3 bases, with 15 bases spanning the gap. The CDR3 covers 15 residues.

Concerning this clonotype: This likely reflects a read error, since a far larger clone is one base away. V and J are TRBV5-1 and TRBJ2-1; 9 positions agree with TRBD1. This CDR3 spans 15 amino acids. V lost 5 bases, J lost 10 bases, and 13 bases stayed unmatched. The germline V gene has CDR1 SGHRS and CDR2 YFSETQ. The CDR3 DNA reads TGCGCCAGCAGTTCGGGACAGGGTGTTATAAACGAGCAGTTCTTC. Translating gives CASSSGQGVINEQFF.

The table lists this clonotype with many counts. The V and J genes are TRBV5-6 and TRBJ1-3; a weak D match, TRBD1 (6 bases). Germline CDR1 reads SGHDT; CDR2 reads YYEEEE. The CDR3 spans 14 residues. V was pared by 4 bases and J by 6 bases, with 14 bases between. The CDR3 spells CASSQGQMPNTIYF. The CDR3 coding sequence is TGTGCCAGCAGCCAAGGACAGATGCCAAACACCATATATTTT.

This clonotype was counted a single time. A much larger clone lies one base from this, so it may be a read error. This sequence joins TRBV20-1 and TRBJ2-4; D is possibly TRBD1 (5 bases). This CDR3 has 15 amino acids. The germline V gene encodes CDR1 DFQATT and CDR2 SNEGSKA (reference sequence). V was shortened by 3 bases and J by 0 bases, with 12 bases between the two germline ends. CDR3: CSARSTDLAKNIQYF. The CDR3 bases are TGCAGTGCTAGGTCGACAGACTTAGCCAAAAACATTCAGTACTTC.

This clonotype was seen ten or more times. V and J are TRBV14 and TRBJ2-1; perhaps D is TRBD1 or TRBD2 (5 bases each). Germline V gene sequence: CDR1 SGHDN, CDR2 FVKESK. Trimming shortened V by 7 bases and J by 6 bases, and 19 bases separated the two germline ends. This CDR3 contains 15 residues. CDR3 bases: TGTGCCAGCACCCCGGTTCTCCGGGGCCGCAATGAGCAGTTCTTC. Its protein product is CASTPVLRGRNEQFF.

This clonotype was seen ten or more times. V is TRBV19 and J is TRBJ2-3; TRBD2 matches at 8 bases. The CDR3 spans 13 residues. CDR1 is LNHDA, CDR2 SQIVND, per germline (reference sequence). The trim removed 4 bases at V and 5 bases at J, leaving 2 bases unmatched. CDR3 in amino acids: CASSKAGVDTQYF. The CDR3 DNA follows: TGTGCCAGTAGTAAAGCGGGGGTAGATACGCAGTATTTT.

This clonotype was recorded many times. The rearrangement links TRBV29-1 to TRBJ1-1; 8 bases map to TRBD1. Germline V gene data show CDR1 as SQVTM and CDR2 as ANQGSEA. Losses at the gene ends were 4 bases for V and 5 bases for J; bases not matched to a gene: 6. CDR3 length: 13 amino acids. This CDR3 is CSVADRGWTEAFF. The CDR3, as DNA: TGCAGCGTTGCCGACAGGGGTTGGACTGAAGCTTTCTTT.

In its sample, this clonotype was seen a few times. The CDR3 loop reads CASRRIAGGLQETQYF. The CDR3 DNA sequence: TGTGCCAGCAGGCGGATAGCGGGGGGCCTTCAAGAGACCCAGTACTTC. J is TRBJ2-5 and V is TRBV6-1; 10 bases match TRBD2. The J segment lost 2 bases and the V segment lost 6 bases, leaving 9 bases of the junction unmatched. CDR1 and CDR2 from the germline V gene are MNHNS and SASEGT. The CDR3 length is 16 residues.

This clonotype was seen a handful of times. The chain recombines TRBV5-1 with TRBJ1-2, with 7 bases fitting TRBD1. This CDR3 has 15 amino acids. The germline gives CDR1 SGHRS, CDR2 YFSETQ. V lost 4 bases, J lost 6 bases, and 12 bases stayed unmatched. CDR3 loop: CASSPTRTGRDGYTF. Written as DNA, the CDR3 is TGCGCCAGCAGCCCTACCCGGACAGGAAGGGATGGCTACACCTTC. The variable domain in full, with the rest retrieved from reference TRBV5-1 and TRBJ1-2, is KAGVTQTPRYLIKTRGQQVTLSCSPISGHRSVSWYQQTPGQGLQFLFEYFSETQRNKGNFPGRFSGRQFSNSRSEMNVSTLELGDSALYLCASSPTRTGRDGYTFGSGTRLTVV.

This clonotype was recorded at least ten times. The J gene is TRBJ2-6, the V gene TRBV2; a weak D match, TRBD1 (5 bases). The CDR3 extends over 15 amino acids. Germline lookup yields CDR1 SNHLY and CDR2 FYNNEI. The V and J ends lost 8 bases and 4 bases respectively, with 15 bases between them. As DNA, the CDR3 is TGTGCCAGCTCTCGAATGGGGCCAGGGGCCAACGTCCTGACTTTC. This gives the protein CASSRMGPGANVLTF. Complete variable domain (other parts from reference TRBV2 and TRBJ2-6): EPEVTQTPSHQVTQMGQEVILRCVPISNHLYFYWYRQILGQKVEFLVSFYNNEISEKSEIFDDQFSVERPDGSNFTLKIRSTKLEDSAMYFCASSRMGPGANVLTFGAGSRLTVL.

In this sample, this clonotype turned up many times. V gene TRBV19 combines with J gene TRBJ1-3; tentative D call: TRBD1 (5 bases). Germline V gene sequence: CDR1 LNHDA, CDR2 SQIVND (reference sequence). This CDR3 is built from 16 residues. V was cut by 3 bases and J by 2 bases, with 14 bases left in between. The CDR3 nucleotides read TGTGCCAGTAGTATCGCCCGGACAAGCCCTGGAAACACCATATATTTT. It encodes CASSIARTSPGNTIYF.

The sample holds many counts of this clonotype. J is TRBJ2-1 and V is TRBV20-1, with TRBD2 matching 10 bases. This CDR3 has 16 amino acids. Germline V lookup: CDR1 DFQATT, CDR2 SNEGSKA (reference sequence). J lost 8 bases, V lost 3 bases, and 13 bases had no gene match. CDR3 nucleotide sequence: TGCAGTGCTAGTATCCCCATAGCGGGGGGCGGTGATGAGCAGTTCTTC. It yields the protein CSASIPIAGGGDEQFF.

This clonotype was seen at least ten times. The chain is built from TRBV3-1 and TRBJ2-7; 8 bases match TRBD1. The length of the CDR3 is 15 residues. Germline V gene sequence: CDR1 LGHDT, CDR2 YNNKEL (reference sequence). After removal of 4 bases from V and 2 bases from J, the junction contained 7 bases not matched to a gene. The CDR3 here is CASSPRDRSTYEQYF. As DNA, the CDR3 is TGTGCCAGCAGCCCCCGGGACAGGTCTACCTACGAGCAGTACTTC.

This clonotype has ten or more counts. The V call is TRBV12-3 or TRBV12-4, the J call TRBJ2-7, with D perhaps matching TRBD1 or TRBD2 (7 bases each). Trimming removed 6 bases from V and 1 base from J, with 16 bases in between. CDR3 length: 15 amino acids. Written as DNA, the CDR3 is TGTGCCAGCAGGCAATACCAGGGGGGGTCCTACGAGCAGTACTTC. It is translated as CASRQYQGGSYEQYF.

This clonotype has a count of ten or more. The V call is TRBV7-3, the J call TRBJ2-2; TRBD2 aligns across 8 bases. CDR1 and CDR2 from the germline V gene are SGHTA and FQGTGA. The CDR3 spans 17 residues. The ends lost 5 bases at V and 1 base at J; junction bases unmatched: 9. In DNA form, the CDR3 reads TGTGCCAGCAGCAAACAACCGGGACTAGAGAACACCGGGGAGCTGTTTTTT. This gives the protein CASSKQPGLENTGELFF.